The subject of this entry is one T cell receptor beta chain. The antigen it recognizes is unknown. There are no base qualities to consult, and no much larger clone falls within one base. Systemically healthy Caucasian individuals from Russia, some 38 in total and aged roughly 6 to 95 years, were included as donors. Each donor gave roughly 11 milliliters of peripheral blood, drawn into EDTA-treated Vacutainer tubes. Ficoll-Paque density-gradient centrifugation was used to isolate PBMCs, with at least 7 million obtained per sample. Total RNA, at least 5 micrograms per sample, was extracted from PBMCs with Trizol reagent. For every donor, flow cytometry on a PBMC aliquot measured the percentage of naive CD45RAhigh/CD27high T cells. The data are from a study of blood T cells in healthy people across ages (dated by TCRdb to between 2014 and 2017). The study in broad terms: In model experiments, template switching captured about one uniquely barcoded TCR beta cDNA molecule for every two T cells. The study measured age-related changes in TCR beta repertoire diversity using deep sequencing normalized with unique cDNA molecular identifiers. The donors were split into four age groups: young (average 16 years), middle-aged (roughly 42), aged (approximately 60) and long-lived (under 85). To avoid experimental bias, donors of different ages were distributed randomly across sequencing lanes. Using the same blood draw, the study looked at two additional independent replicas of 1 million unique cDNA reads for two donors, one aged 18 to 30 and the other aged 80 or older.

What the research found in general, with its limitations: Observed TCR beta diversity per million T cells fell roughly linearly with age, and a significant reduction was already apparent by age roughly 40. Because the CMV infection status of the donors was unknown, age-related changes in expanded clonotypes may potentially have been confounded. Compared with the aged group, more naive CD4+ T cells, fewer expanded clones and increased TCR diversity were shown by the long-lived group, suggesting age selection. Estimates of total diversity based on one million sequenced T cells were considered lower bounds and underestimates. Because profiling used bulk unsorted PBMCs, naive and antigen-experienced compartments could not be compared conclusively. A strong correlation was found between observed TCR beta diversity and the percentage of naive T cells measured by flow cytometry.

Unmatched junction bases come to 3, with V trimmed by 2 bases and J by 1 base. CDR1 and CDR2 were assigned from the germline V gene (reference sequence) as SEHNR and FQNEAQ. The CDR3 starts with the cysteine, ends with the phenylalanine, and has 15 residues. The retained sequence is limited to the CDR3, 45 bases, with the frame set at the first base. Library construction relied on 5' RACE. These reads were obtained on an Illumina HiSeq 2500. A second PCR of roughly 6 to 12 cycles was run with a J-beta primer mix and a sample-barcoded 5' primer. A template-switch 5' adaptor carrying 12 random nucleotides introduced a unique molecular identifier onto each TCR beta cDNA molecule. Each sample yielded at least 3 million CDR3-containing paired-end reads. First-strand cDNA was synthesized from all RNA with the Mint cDNA synthesis kit, primed by a TRBC-specific oligonucleotide. After uracil-DNA glycosylase treatment, a first 18-cycle PCR used universal primers M1SS and BC2_uni_R on all cDNA. From the authors' description of their analysis: Each sample was normalized by randomly selecting 1 million high-quality reads, each carrying a distinct molecular identifier. Reads with shared molecular identifiers were discarded instead of being binned into consensus sequences. MiTCR, set to a Q25 quality threshold and the strictest error-elimination algorithm, was used for CDR3 identification, clonotype clustering and error correction. Lower-bound total TCR beta diversity was estimated with a nonparametric unseen species model using Euler transformation. Clones were called with MiXCR by TCRdb after fastp trimmed the public reads at Q25, and only in-frame beta chains were retained. Each CDR3 protein gets just one entry, which takes the most common genes and DNA from the rows behind it. TCRdb's processing, not the authors' own work, is the source of the V and J calls. This sample lists around 690,000 distinct CDR3 sequences; under 70% were detected once. The top ten clonotypes cover around 37% of the sample.

The sequence derives from a man in his 60s in good health. The sequence is built from TRBV7-9 and TRBJ2-5; 8 of the junction bases match TRBD2. Sequenced sample: blood. CDR3 loop: CASSLTAGGQETQYF. The DNA sequence reads TGTGCCAGCAGCTTAACGGCGGGGGGCCAAGAGACCCAGTACTTC.